This T cell receptor (beta chain) was sequenced in a study of CD8+CD57+ T cells in acquired aplastic anemia. Study as a whole: Sorting CD4+ and CD8+ cells gave DNA averaging approximately 3 ug.

Researchers used genomic DNA as the template to profile TCR beta VDJ and CDR3. TCRdb passed the reads through MiXCR, listing each CDR3 protein once. The profile shows some 42,000 distinct CDR3 sequences, about two thirds of them singletons. The germline gives CDR1 SGHTA, CDR2 FQGNSA. The CDR3 covers 14 residues. Germline trimming cut 5 bases from V and 4 bases from J; bases unmatched to any gene: 6. Study results and limitations: For CD8+ Simpson's diversity, patients and controls showed no significant difference. The number of CD8+ CDR3 sequences shared by patients and controls was roughly 30.

About this clonotype: Its specificity is unknown.

The source material was sorted CD4+, CD8+, or CD8+CD57+ T cells (not recorded which) from PBMCs. The sequence came from a human donor in good health, serving as a control. The chain combines TRBV7-2 with TRBJ1-1; 8 bases align to TRBD1. This chain's CDR3 is CASSRDRGGTEAFF. DNA of the CDR3: TGTGCCAGCAGCCGTGACAGGGGAGGCACTGAAGCTTTCTTT.